This is a list of T cell receptor beta chains from one sample in a study of blood T cell repertoires in COVID-19. Sequencing was performed with immunoSEQ multiplex PCR; in TCRdb, only in-frame clones are kept and a portion is missing. The table includes 250,000 to 300,000 clones, approximately 88% detected once. Sequenced material: PBMCs or T cells enriched from blood (not recorded which). Source of these receptors: a woman in her twenties or thirties who had recovered from COVID-19. The CDR3 runs from the conserved cysteine through the conserved F or W. D genes are given only for firm matches. A clone size is listed for some rows: how often the clone was seen (once, few, many), or a class if it is expanded.

>TRBJ1-5|TRBV7-9|-|-
TGTGCCAGCGGGGGGGGAGATCAGCCCCAGCATTTT
CASGGGDQPQHF
>TRBJ2-2|TRBV10-3|-|TRBD2
TGTGCCATCAGGGCCGGTATCGCGGGAGGGGAGGCCGGGGAGCTGTTTTTT
CAIRAGIAGGEAGELFF
>TRBJ1-6|TRBV19|-|-
TGTGCCAGTAGTATCCCCGGCAACAGCAATTCACCCCTCCACTTT
CASSIPGNSNSPLHF
>TRBJ2-1|TRBV6-5|-|-
TGTGCCAGCATTCGGAGCTCCTCCTACAATGAGCAGTTCTTC
CASIRSSSYNEQFF
>TRBJ2-7|TRBV7-2|-|-
TGTGCCAGCAGCTTAGCCCCAGGCTACGAGCAGTACTTC
CASSLAPGYEQYF
>TRBJ1-1|TRBV27|-|-
TGTGCCAGCAGTTCTAACACTGAAGCTTTCTTT
CASSSNTEAFF
>TRBJ2-3|TRBV21-1|-|-
TGTGCCACCGGAAACAGGGTTTCAGATACGCAGTATTTT
CATGNRVSDTQYF
>TRBJ1-1|TRBV2|-|TRBD1
TGTGCCAGCAGTGAAGCCCGTCTTCCCGACAGGGGGGGAGCTTTCTTT
CASSEARLPDRGGAFF
>TRBJ1-2|TRBV5-1|few|TRBD1
TGCGCCAGCAGCTTGTACGGACAGGGGTTAAAGGCCCGGGGTGGCTACACCTTC
CASSLYGQGLKARGGYTF
>TRBJ2-3|TRBV5-4|-|-
TGTGCCAGCAGCCCTCCCGTTAGCACAGATACGCAGTATTTT
CASSPPVSTDTQYF
>TRBJ1-4|TRBV5-5|-|-
TGTGCCAGCAGCTTGGTCGGTGGAACTAATGAAAAACTGTTTTTT
CASSLVGGTNEKLFF
>TRBJ1-4|TRBV6-5|-|-
TGTGCCAGCAGTTACTCGACAGAAAATGAAAAACTGTTTTTT
CASSYSTENEKLFF